A single sample gave rise to the 5 T cell receptor beta chains below, sequenced in a study of cytomegalovirus exposure and HLA in healthy donors. 60 Vbeta and 13 Jbeta primers were used in PCR. TCRdb's copy holds only in-frame clones and misses some; the assay was immunoSEQ multiplex PCR. Seen here are more than 110,000 clones, approximately 80% observed once, and the top ten hold 8.8%. Sequencing was performed on PBMCs. The receptors were gathered from a woman aged 45 to 65 in good health and CMV-seropositive.

The chain links TRBV7-9 to TRBJ2-3, with 7 bases that match TRBD1. Trimming removed 6 bases from V and 3 bases from J; junction bases left unmatched: 3. The CDR3 contains 13 residues. From germline, CDR1 is SEHNR and CDR2 FQNEAQ (reference sequence). CDR3 region: CASRKTGTDTQYF. CDR3 nucleotide sequence: TGTGCCAGCAGGAAGACAGGGACAGATACGCAGTATTTT.

This clone has a handful of counts. V and J are TRBV5-3 and TRBJ2-3; 11 nucleotides line up with TRBD2. TRBV5-3 is labeled an ORF, and its function is uncertain. V gave up 0 bases and J gave up 4 bases; unmatched junction bases: 10. The CDR3 consists of 18 residues. The CDR3, as DNA: TGTGCCAGAAGCTTGGTCTTAGCGGGGGGGCGTGGACCAGATACGCAGTATTTT. It translates to CARSLVLAGGRGPDTQYF.

The chain uses TRBV6-1 and TRBJ1-1; D unresolved. Per the germline V gene, CDR1 is MNHNS and CDR2 is SASEGT. V was cut by 2 bases and J by 5 bases, with 18 bases left in between. This CDR3 spans 16 amino acids. Here the CDR3 DNA reads TGTGCCAGCAGTGAACACTGGCGGGAGACTGGGACTGAAGCTTTCTTT. This gives the protein CASSEHWRETGTEAFF.

The chain joins TRBV9 to TRBJ2-7; D uncertain. The CDR3 sequence is 14 residues long. Germline lookup yields CDR1 SGDLS and CDR2 YYNGEE. The ends were cut back, 0 bases at V and 0 bases at J, with 7 bases in the middle. This chain's CDR3 is CASSVARLSYEQYF. The CDR3 DNA reads as TGTGCCAGCAGCGTAGCCAGGCTCTCCTACGAGCAGTACTTC.

CDR3 coding DNA: TGTGCCAGCAGCCTTAGCGGCACAGATACGCAGTATTTT. It specifies CASSLSGTDTQYF. This sequence joins TRBV7-3 and TRBJ2-3; TRBD2 is a possible D gene (5 bases). CDR1 is SGHTA, CDR2 FQGTGA, per germline. The CDR3 totals 13 residues. Trimming pared 5 bases from V and 1 base from J, leaving 7 bases between.